The sequence of this TCR beta chain was determined in a study of PD-1 blockade in classical Hodgkin lymphoma. Overall study findings and caveats: Patients starting nivolumab under 1 year after ASCT were excluded. Lower baseline TCR diversity was reported for newly diagnosed patients than for healthy donors.

Every one of the patients relapsed after autologous stem cell transplantation (brentuximab vedotin exposure was variable). Some clones are missing from TCRdb's copy, which holds only in-frame ones; the method was immunoSEQ multiplex PCR. The repertoire holds around 14,000 clones, with around four fifths as singletons. Trimming took 5 bases from V and 4 from J; bases not matched to a gene: 8. Germline CDR1 and CDR2: MNHNS and SASEGT. The CDR3 runs 15 residues. Comments on this clone: Its specificity is not known.

Sequenced here: peripheral blood mononuclear cells (PBMCs), sampled before the second cycle of nivolumab. The origin of this receptor is a human donor with classical Hodgkin lymphoma. The chain combines TRBV6-1 with TRBJ1-5; 7 nucleotides align to TRBD1. CDR3 region: CASSTLTGKNQPQHF. The CDR3 DNA reads as TGTGCCAGCAGTACACTGACAGGGAAGAATCAGCCCCAGCATTTT.